This T cell receptor beta chain was identified in a study of cytomegalovirus exposure and HLA in healthy donors. Findings of the study overall: Earlier results showed most TCR beta V segments being productive about 87% or about 30% of the time.

On this clone: Its antigen is unknown.

Use of 60 Vbeta and 13 Jbeta primers characterized the PCR. The table came from immunoSEQ multiplex PCR; TCRdb's copy has only in-frame clones and leaves some out. The sample yields approximately 210,000 clones, about four fifths seen once. The CDR3 covers 13 residues. With 11 bases removed from V and 0 bases from J, the gap between germline ends came to 14 bases. The germline V gene encodes CDR1 MNHEY and CDR2 SVGAGI. The TCR sequence derives from a man aged 40-49 years in good health and CMV-seropositive. V usage is TRBV6-5 and J usage is TRBJ2-7; no reliable D call. Sequenced sample: PBMCs. The CDR3 loop is CAGDDPASYEQYV. The DNA for the CDR3 is TGTGCCGGAGACGATCCCGCCTCCTACGAGCAGTACGTC.